This T cell receptor beta chain was identified in a study of T cell repertoires in cytomegalovirus infection. Overall study: Indications came from public TCR beta signatures; they pointed to CMV infection and to a matching HLA type.

TCRdb independently ran MiXCR on the reads; one entry per CDR3 protein. This repertoire shows some 300,000 distinct CDR3 sequences, 15% to 20% found once; its top ten account for approximately 12%. Study-level results: The ex vivo response was dominated by HLA-C-restricted CMV-specific TCR beta clonotypes. Cumulative public TCR beta family frequency identified CMV carriers with the relevant HLA.

Only a few counts were recorded for this clonotype. Its antigen is not known. In germline, CDR1 is DFQATT, CDR2 SNEGSKA (reference sequence). The CDR3 is made up of 13 amino acids. V dropped 4 bases and J dropped 0 bases, with 8 bases sitting between them. Sequencing was performed on PBMCs. The sequence came from a human donor in good health (CMV status not recorded). Some clones in this sample may be carry-over from other donors' samples. The V call is TRBV20-1, the J call TRBJ2-3; D may correspond to TRBD1 or TRBD2 (5 bases each). In DNA form, the CDR3 reads TGCAGTGCTATCCGGGACAGCACAGATACGCAGTATTTT. Protein sequence: CSAIRDSTDTQYF.